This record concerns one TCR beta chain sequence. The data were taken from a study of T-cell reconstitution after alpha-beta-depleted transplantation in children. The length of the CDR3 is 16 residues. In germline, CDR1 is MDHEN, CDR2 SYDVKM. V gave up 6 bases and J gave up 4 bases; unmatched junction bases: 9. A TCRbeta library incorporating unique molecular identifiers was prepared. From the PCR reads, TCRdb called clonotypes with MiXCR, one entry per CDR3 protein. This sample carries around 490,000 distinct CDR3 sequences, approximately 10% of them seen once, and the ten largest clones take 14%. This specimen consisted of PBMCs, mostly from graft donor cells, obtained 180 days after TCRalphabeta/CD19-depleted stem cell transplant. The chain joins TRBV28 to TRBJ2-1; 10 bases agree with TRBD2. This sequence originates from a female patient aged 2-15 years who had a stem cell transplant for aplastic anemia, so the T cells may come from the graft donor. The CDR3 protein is CASRQTGTSAYNEQFF. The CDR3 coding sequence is TGTGCCAGCAGGCAGACCGGGACTAGCGCTTACAATGAGCAGTTCTTC.